The clone carrying this T cell receptor beta chain was observed many times. This record belongs to a study of T-cell reconstitution after alpha-beta-depleted transplantation in children. Using unique molecular identifiers, the investigators prepared the TCRbeta library. TCRdb fed the PCR reads into MiXCR, producing one record per CDR3 protein. The data show some 250,000 distinct CDR3 sequences, about 12% seen once. From germline, CDR1 is DFQATT and CDR2 SNEGSKA (reference sequence). This CDR3 contains 16 residues. V shed 6 bases and J shed 3 bases, with 23 bases lying between them. The receptor comes from a human donor who donated a stem cell graft to a child with acute lymphoblastic leukemia. The rearrangement links TRBV20-1 to TRBJ1-1; D might be TRBD1 (5 bases). The starting material was PBMCs from the stem cell graft donor, obtained from the stem cell graft. The CDR3 DNA is TGCAGTGCCCCGAGGGACCTCCGGGGCTGGGACACTGAAGCTTTCTTT. Residues: CSAPRDLRGWDTEAFF.